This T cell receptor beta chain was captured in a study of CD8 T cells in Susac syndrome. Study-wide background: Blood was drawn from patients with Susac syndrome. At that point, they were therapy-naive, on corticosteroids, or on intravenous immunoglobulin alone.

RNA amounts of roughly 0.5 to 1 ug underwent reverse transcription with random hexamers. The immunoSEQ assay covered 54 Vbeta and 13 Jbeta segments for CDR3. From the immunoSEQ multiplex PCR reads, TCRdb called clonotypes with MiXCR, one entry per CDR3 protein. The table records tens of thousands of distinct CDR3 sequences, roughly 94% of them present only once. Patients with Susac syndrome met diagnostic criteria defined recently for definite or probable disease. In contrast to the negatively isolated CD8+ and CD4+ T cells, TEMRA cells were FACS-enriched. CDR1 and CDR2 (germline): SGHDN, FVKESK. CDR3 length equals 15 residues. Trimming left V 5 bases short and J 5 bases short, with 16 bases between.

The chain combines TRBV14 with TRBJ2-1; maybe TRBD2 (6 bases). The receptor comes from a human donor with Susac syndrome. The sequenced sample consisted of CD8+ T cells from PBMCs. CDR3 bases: TGTGCCAGCAGCAACATAGGGCTAGCGCACAATGAGCAGTTCTTC. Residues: CASSNIGLAHNEQFF. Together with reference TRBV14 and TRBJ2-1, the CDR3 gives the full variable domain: EAGVTQFPSHSVIEKGQTVTLRCDPISGHDNLYWYRRVMGKEIKFLLHFVKESKQDESGMPNNRFLAERTGGTYSTLKVQPAELEDSGVYFCASSNIGLAHNEQFFGPGTRLTVL.